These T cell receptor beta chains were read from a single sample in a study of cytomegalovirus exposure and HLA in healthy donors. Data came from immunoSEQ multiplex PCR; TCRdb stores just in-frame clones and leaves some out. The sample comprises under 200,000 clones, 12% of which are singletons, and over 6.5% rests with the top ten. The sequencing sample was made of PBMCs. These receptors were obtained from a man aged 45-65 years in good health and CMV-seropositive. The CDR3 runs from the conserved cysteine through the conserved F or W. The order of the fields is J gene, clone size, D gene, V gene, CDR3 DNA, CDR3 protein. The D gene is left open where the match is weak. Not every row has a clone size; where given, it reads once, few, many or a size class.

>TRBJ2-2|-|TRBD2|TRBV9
TGTGCCAGCAGCGTAGAGTGGGGAGCGGGGGCGCGAACCGGGGAGCTGTTTTTT
CASSVEWGAGARTGELFF
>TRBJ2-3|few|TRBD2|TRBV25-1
TGTGCCAGCAGTGCCACAGCGGGGGGGGATACGCAGTATTTT
CASSATAGGDTQYF
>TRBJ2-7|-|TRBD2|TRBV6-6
TGTGCCAGCAGTTACTCGCTAGCGGGGACCTACGAGCAGTACTTC
CASSYSLAGTYEQYF
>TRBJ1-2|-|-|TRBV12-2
TGTGCAAGTCGCTTAGTGCCTCCCCTGACTCTCCCCCGGGTCCGGGACAGGGGCGGCTATGGCTACACCTTC
CASRLVPPLTLPRVRDRGGYGYTF
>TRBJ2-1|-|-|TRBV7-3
TGTGCCAGCAGCTCGATCCGACAAGCCCAATACAATGAGCAGTTCTTC
CASSSIRQAQYNEQFF
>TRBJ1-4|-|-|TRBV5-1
TGCGCCAGCAGCCTAGGCAGCCTTCGGGAAGAAAAACTGTTTTTT
CASSLGSLREEKLFF
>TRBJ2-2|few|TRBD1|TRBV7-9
TGTGCCAGCAGCCCCGACAGGGTTACCGGGGAGCTGTTTTTT
CASSPDRVTGELFF
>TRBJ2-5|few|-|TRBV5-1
TGCGCCAGCAGCTTAAATCTCGGGACACAAGAGACCCAGTACTTC
CASSLNLGTQETQYF
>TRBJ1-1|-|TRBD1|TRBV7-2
TGTGCCAGCAGCTTATCTACAGGGGGCCGAGGGGTAGCTTTCTTT
CASSLSTGGRGVAFF
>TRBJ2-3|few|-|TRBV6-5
TGTGCCAGCAGTTCCAGGGGAACAGATACGCAGTATTTT
CASSSRGTDTQYF
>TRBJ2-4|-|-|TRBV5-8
TGTGCCAGCAGACTGGAGTCGGGGAGAGGAGAAAACATTCAGTACTTC
CASRLESGRGENIQYF
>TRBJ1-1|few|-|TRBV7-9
TGTGCCAGCAGCTTATTAGAGGAAGCTTTCTTT
CASSLLEEAFF
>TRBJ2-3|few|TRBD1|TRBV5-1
TGCGCCAGCAGCTACTACCCGACAGGGGATAGGGCAGATACGCAGTATTTT
CASSYYPTGDRADTQYF
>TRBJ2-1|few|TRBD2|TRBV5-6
TGTGCCAGCAGAACTGCGGGGGGGAGCTCCTACAATGAGCAGTTCTTC
CASRTAGGSSYNEQFF
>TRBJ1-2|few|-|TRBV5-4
TGTGCCAGCAGCCCCCCACAATCGACAGCTAACTATGGCTACACCTTC
CASSPPQSTANYGYTF
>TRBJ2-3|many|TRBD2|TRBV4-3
TGCGCCAGCAGCCAGACCTGGACTAGCGGAGATACGCAGTATTTT
CASSQTWTSGDTQYF
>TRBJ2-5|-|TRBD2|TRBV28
TGTGCCAGCCAGAGGCCTAGCGGGGGGCTTGGAGAGACCCAGTACTTC
CASQRPSGGLGETQYF
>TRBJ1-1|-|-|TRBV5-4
TGTGCCAGCAGCTTGGGTCGGGGCACTGAAGCTTTCTTT
CASSLGRGTEAFF
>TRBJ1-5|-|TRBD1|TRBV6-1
TGTGCCAGCAGTCTGACAGGGGCCAACAATCAGCCCCAGCATTTT
CASSLTGANNQPQHF
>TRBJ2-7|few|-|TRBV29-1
TGCAGCCCTGAGGGACACAGCTACGAGCAGTACTTC
CSPEGHSYEQYF
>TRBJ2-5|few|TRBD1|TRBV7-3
TGTGCCAGCAGCTATCGGACAGGGGGTCGGGAGACCCAGTACTTC
CASSYRTGGRETQYF
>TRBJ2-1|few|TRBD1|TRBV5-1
TGCGCCAGCAGCCCCCGGACAGGGGGCGGTGAGCAGTTCTTC
CASSPRTGGGEQFF
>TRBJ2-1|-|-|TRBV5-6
TGTGCCAGCAGCTTGGGTGACAGTAATTACAATGAGCAGTTCTTC
CASSLGDSNYNEQFF
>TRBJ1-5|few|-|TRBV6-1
TGTGCCAGCAGTGACAGGTTCCCTAGCAATCAGCCCCAGCATTTT
CASSDRFPSNQPQHF
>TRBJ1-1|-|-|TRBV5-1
TGCGCCAGCAGCTTGGAAAGGGGGGGAACTGAAGCTTTCTTT
CASSLERGGTEAFF
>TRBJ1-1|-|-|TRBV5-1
TGCGCCAGCAGCACCGGGGGGGTGACTGAAGCTTTCTTT
CASSTGGVTEAFF
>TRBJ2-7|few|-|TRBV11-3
TGTGCCAGCAGCTTAGTGCCGGCTAGCTCCTACGAGCAGTACTTC
CASSLVPASSYEQYF
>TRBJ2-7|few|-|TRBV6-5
TGTGCCAGCAGCGGGGTCCGGGTGGGGTCCTACGAGCAGTACTTC
CASSGVRVGSYEQYF
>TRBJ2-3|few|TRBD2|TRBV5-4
TGTGCCAGCAGCTACGAGCGGGGGTGGGCCACAGATACGCAGTATTTT
CASSYERGWATDTQYF
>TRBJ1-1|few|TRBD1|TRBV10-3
TGTGCCATCAGTGGCCCGGGACAGGGGAAAACTGAAGCTTTCTTT
CAISGPGQGKTEAFF
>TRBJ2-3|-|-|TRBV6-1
TGTGCCAGCAGTGAGGAGGGGTTCGAAACAGATACGCAGTATTTT
CASSEEGFETDTQYF
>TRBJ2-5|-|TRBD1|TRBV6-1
TGTGCCAGCAGTCTAGACAGGGGGCTGGAGACCCAGTACTTC
CASSLDRGLETQYF
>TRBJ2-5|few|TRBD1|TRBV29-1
TGCAGCGTTGAAGGGGACAGGGGGCGCAGCGAGAACCAGTACTTC
CSVEGDRGRSENQYF
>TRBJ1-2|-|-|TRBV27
TGTGCCAGCAGGCGGACAGTCGAAAACTATGGCTACACCTTC
CASRRTVENYGYTF
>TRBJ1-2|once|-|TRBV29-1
TGCAGCGTTGGAGAGGGAGGCTCGGGTGGCTACACCTTC
CSVGEGGSGGYTF
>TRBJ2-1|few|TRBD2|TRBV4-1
TGCGCCAGCAGCCAAGGGACCGGGGGGGCGTACAATGAGCAGTTCTTC
CASSQGTGGAYNEQFF
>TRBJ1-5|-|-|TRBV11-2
TGTGCCAGCAGCTTAGTAGGTGAAGGGAGCGGCAATCAGCCCCAGCATTTT
CASSLVGEGSGNQPQHF
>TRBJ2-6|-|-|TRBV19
TGTGCCAGTACGACAGTTGCCTCTGGGGCCAACGTCCTGACTTTC
CASTTVASGANVLTF
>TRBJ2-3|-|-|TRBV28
TGTGCCAGCAGTTTTCGGGCAGATACGCAGTATTTT
CASSFRADTQYF
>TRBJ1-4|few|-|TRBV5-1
TGCGCCAGCAGCTCCAACGGGGGGGAAGTTGAAAAACTGTTTTTT
CASSSNGGEVEKLFF
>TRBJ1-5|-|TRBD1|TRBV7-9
TGTGCCAGCAGCTCAGACAGGGTTCAGCCCCAGCATTTT
CASSSDRVQPQHF
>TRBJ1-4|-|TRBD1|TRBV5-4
TGTGCCAGCAGCGTGGGACAGGGTGAGGAAAAACTGTTTTTT
CASSVGQGEEKLFF
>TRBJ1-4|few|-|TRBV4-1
TGCGCCAGCAGCCAAGGTCTGACCCGGACCCGGGGTGAAAAACTGTTTTTT
CASSQGLTRTRGEKLFF
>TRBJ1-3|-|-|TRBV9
TGTGCCAGCAGCGTAGGAGGAGGTCCTGGAAACACCATATATTTT
CASSVGGGPGNTIYF
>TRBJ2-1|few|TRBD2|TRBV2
TGTGCCAGCAGTGAAGCCCGGGGGGGCTACAATGAGCAGTTCTTC
CASSEARGGYNEQFF
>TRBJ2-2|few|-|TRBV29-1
TGCAGCGTCTATGGCACCCGGGGCGGGGAGCTGTTTTTT
CSVYGTRGGELFF
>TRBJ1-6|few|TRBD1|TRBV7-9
TGTGCCAGCAGCTCCCGGGACAGGGAGGGTTCACCCCTCCACTTT
CASSSRDREGSPLHF
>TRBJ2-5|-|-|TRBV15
TGTGCCACCGGAGGTGCCTTTGAGACCCAGTACTTC
CATGGAFETQYF
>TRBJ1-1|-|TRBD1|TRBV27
TGTGCCAGCAGTTCCCTGACAGGGACGGCTGAAGCTTTCTTT
CASSSLTGTAEAFF
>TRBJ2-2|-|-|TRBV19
TGTGCCAGTAGACAAGGGAGGAACACCGGGGAGCTGTTTTTT
CASRQGRNTGELFF
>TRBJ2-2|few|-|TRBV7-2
TGTGCCAGCAGCTTGCTGGCCTACACCGGGGAGCTGTTTTTT
CASSLLAYTGELFF
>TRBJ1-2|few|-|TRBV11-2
TGTGCCAGCAGCCCCTCGGTCAACTATGGCTACACCTTC
CASSPSVNYGYTF
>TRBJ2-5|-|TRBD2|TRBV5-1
TGCGCCAGCAGCCCCGGGGGGCTCGGACTAGCGGGGGGGCTCTGGGAGACCCAGTACTTC
CASSPGGLGLAGGLWETQYF
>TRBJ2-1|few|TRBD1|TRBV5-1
TGCGCCAGCAGCTTGGAGGGACAGGGACACAATGAGCAGTTCTTC
CASSLEGQGHNEQFF